This TCR beta chain emerged from a study of CXCR3-negative and CXCR3-positive naive CD8 T cells. For the study at large: Sequencing yielded about 135 million TRB reads, roughly 1.5 +/- 0.3 million per library.

In preparing the TRB cDNA libraries, 5' RACE with UMI labels was used. TCRdb processed the 5' RACE reads again and assigns one entry to each CDR3 protein, with no DNA. Recorded for this sample: approximately 100,000 distinct CDR3 sequences. Concerning this clonotype itself: The antigen is unknown.

Regarding the study as a whole: Sequencing showed both naive subsets with comparably high diversity, and memory CD8+ cells much lower. CXCR3-positive naive cells had more hydrophobic TRB CDR3s than CXCR3-negative naive cells.

Germline CDR1 is LNHDA and CDR2 is SQIVND (reference sequence). The CDR3 extends over 13 amino acids. Source material: naive CXCR3+ CD8+ T cells from blood. The subset is: CD45RO-CCR7+CD27+CD95- naive CD8+ T cells expressing CXCR3 (TNR3+). The chain uses TRBV19 and TRBJ2-1; as DNA is missing, the TRBD2 call by TCRdb cannot be tested. The TCR sequence derives from a human donor in good health. Some clones in this sample may be carry-over from other donors' samples. CDR3 protein: CASSDARGDEQFF.